The rows below give T cell receptor beta chains drawn from one sample of a study of shared clonotypes between healthy human individuals. The assay was immunoSEQ multiplex PCR, and TCRdb's table has in-frame clones only and misses some. Of around 700,000 clones detected, around 90% appear once; the ten largest clones hold roughly 22%. The material sequenced was naive CD8+ T cells sorted from blood. Source of these receptors: a man younger than 45 in good health. Both conserved end residues are part of each CDR3. A D gene is named only where the DNA matches it firmly. Not all rows give a size; the values are once, few, many and, for expanded clones, a class.

d_call j_call clone_size v_call cdr3_aa cdr3_nt
- TRBJ2-1 - TRBV7-9 CASVYDDRNNEQFF TGTGCCAGCGTCTATGATGACAGAAACAATGAGCAGTTCTTC
- TRBJ1-1 - TRBV15 CATSRDLGTPEAFF TGTGCCACCAGCAGAGATCTCGGGACTCCTGAAGCTTTCTTT
- TRBJ2-7 - TRBV5-6 CASSTRQVVPYEQYF TGTGCCAGCAGCACTCGACAGGTAGTCCCCTACGAGCAGTACTTC
TRBD2 TRBJ2-1 - TRBV29-1 CSVGGGLAGEISYNEQFF TGCAGCGTTGGGGGGGGACTAGCGGGAGAGATATCCTACAATGAGCAGTTCTTC
- TRBJ2-2 once TRBV29-1 CSVISSAGELFF TGCAGCGTTATTAGTTCGGCCGGGGAGCTGTTTTTT
TRBD1 TRBJ2-1 - TRBV27 CASSSALDREYNEQFF TGTGCCAGCAGCTCCGCCCTCGACAGGGAGTACAATGAGCAGTTCTTC
TRBD1 TRBJ1-1 - TRBV29-1 CSANDRGVMNTEAFF TGCAGCGCCAATGACAGGGGGGTGATGAACACTGAAGCTTTCTTT
TRBD2 TRBJ2-1 few TRBV7-6 CASSLSAGVRMHEQFF TGTGCCAGCAGCTTATCCGCGGGAGTAAGGATGCATGAGCAGTTCTTC
TRBD2 TRBJ2-7 once TRBV11-2 CASSLGLREVRDEQYF TGTGCCAGCAGCTTAGGGTTACGGGAGGTCCGAGACGAGCAGTACTTC
- TRBJ1-1 - TRBV11-2 CASSLGELQNTEAFF TGTGCCAGCAGCTTAGGCGAACTCCAAAACACTGAAGCTTTCTTT
TRBD2 TRBJ2-1 - TRBV27 CASTSGTSGSGAYNEQFF TGTGCCAGCACCTCCGGGACTAGCGGGAGTGGGGCCTACAATGAGCAGTTCTTC
TRBD2 TRBJ2-5 - TRBV27 CASSLSSGTRWETQYF TGTGCCAGCAGTTTATCCTCCGGGACTAGGTGGGAGACCCAGTACTTC
TRBD2 TRBJ2-5 - TRBV7-9 CASSLDRRLAGGLRETQYF TGTGCCAGCAGCTTAGATAGGAGGCTAGCGGGAGGCCTTCGGGAGACCCAGTACTTC
- TRBJ1-2 - TRBV13 CASSLGQGGGYTF TGTGCCAGCAGCTTAGGACAGGGCGGTGGCTACACCTTC
TRBD2 TRBJ2-1 few TRBV4-1 CASTQLAVGYNEQFF TGCGCCAGCACCCAACTAGCGGTGGGCTACAATGAGCAGTTCTTC
- TRBJ2-7 - TRBV11-2 CASRYHTSNHYEQYF TGTGCCAGCAGGTATCATACTAGCAACCACTACGAGCAGTACTTC
TRBD1 TRBJ1-1 - TRBV29-1 CSVSQGANTEAFF TGCAGCGTATCGCAGGGGGCGAACACTGAAGCTTTCTTT
- TRBJ2-6 - TRBV27 CASSFGGPSGANVLTF TGTGCCAGCAGTTTTGGCGGGCCCTCTGGGGCCAACGTCCTGACTTTC
- TRBJ2-1 - TRBV28 CASTPGGSYNEQFF TGTGCCAGCACCCCCGGCGGCTCCTACAATGAGCAGTTCTTC
TRBD1 TRBJ2-1 once TRBV29-1 CSVDDRGFDEQFF TGCAGCGTTGACGACAGGGGATTCGATGAGCAGTTCTTC
TRBD1 TRBJ1-4 - TRBV7-6 CASRLRSGGNEKLFF TGTGCCAGCAGACTTAGGTCAGGGGGAAATGAAAAACTGTTTTTT
TRBD2 TRBJ2-5 - TRBV29-1 CSVPLADQETQYF TGCAGCGTCCCACTAGCGGACCAAGAGACCCAGTACTTC
- TRBJ2-1 - TRBV2 CASSPQRNNEQFF TGTGCCAGCAGTCCTCAGCGGAACAATGAGCAGTTCTTC
- TRBJ2-7 - TRBV15 CATSSVTGVPYEQHF TGTGCCACCAGCAGCGTGACAGGAGTTCCCTACGAGCAGCACTTC
- TRBJ1-1 - TRBV2 CAKRDTGNTEAFF TGTGCCAAACGGGACACAGGGAACACTGAAGCTTTCTTT
TRBD1 TRBJ1-3 - TRBV5-1 CASSLQGATAGNTIYF TGCGCCAGCAGCTTACAGGGGGCGACCGCTGGAAACACCATATATTTT
TRBD1 TRBJ2-7 - TRBV28 CASSLPPGTGVHEQYF TGTGCCAGCAGTTTGCCCCCCGGGACAGGTGTCCACGAGCAGTACTTC
- TRBJ2-1 - TRBV10-3 CAISERSFYNEQFF TGTGCCATCAGTGAAAGATCCTTTTACAATGAGCAGTTCTTC
TRBD1 TRBJ1-4 - TRBV27 CASGTGDRGNEKLFF TGTGCCAGCGGTACCGGGGACAGGGGTAATGAAAAACTGTTTTTT